The rows below give T cell receptor beta chains drawn from one sample of a study of blood T cell repertoires in COVID-19. Profiled with immunoSEQ multiplex PCR; TCRdb holds only in-frame clones, not every one. Of over 130,000 clones detected, 65% to 80% appear once; the ten largest clones hold roughly 15%. The sample comprised peripheral blood. The source is a man aged 50 to 59 with acute or convalescent COVID-19. Each CDR3 is given with its conserved first and last residue. D genes are given only for firm matches. Clone size is stated in some rows and not others, as once, few, many or a class when expanded.

size	D	V	CDR3
few	-	TRBV4-2	CASSHPGQSNEKLFF
-	TRBD1	TRBV5-5	CASRRSGQANEKLFF
-	-	TRBV5-1	CASSKGDGANVLTF
-	TRBD1	TRBV30	CALGQGNYGYTF
-	-	TRBV11-2	CASSFDRSLNNEQFF
-	-	TRBV7-9	CASSKQGNQETQYF
-	-	TRBV5-1	CASSLVGSIAGNTIYF
-	TRBD1	TRBV13	CASSHGTGDYGYTF
-	TRBD1	TRBV10-3	CAISAYIRDSNSPLHF
-	-	TRBV7-9	CASSLEGGVREAFF
-	-	TRBV6-5	CASSPSGVHGYTF
-	TRBD1	TRBV19	CASSIDATGSATNEKLFF
few	-	TRBV2	CASSPTGGNTEAFF
once	TRBD2	TRBV12-5	CASGLAGGLVGQETQYF
-	-	TRBV12-3/TRBV12-4	CASSLSSNQPQHF
once	TRBD2	TRBV27	CASSLSGTSPTDTQYF
-	-	TRBV16	CASSQSPQADTQYF
-	TRBD1	TRBV7-2	CASSSGQAGYGYTF
-	-	TRBV19	CASKPPGNTEAFF
few	-	TRBV12-5	CASGLSSSRQTQYF
few	-	TRBV7-9	CASSLARGYTEAFF
few	TRBD1	TRBV2	CASKKDRGTNEKLFF
-	TRBD1	TRBV6-5	CASSSRDRGRGYTF
few	TRBD1	TRBV6-6	CASSLRTGNTEAFF
-	-	TRBV5-1	CASSLSGGTYGYTF
-	TRBD1	TRBV30	CAWSRDRGNTGELFF
many	-	TRBV2	CASSRTMQETQYF
few	-	TRBV30	CAWSGRVRYNSPLHF
-	TRBD1	TRBV29-1	CSVDLTGNYGYTF
-	-	TRBV7-8	CASIPRRGLGYNEQFF